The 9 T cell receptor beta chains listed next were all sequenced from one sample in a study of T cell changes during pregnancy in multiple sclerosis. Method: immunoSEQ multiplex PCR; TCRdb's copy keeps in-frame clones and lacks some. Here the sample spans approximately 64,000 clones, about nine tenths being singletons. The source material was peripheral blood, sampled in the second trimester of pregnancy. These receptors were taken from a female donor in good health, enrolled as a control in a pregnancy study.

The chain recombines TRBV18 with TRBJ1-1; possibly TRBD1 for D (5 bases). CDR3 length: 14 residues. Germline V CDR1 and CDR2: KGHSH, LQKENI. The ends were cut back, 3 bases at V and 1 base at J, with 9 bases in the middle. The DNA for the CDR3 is TGTGCCAGCTCACCGACAGACAGGAACACTGAAGCTTTCTTT. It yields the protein CASSPTDRNTEAFF.

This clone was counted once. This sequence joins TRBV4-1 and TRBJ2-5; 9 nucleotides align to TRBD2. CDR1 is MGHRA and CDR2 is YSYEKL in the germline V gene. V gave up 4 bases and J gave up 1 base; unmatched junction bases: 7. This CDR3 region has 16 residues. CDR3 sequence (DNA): TGCGCCAGCAGCCCGGTGACTAGCGGAAGCCAAGAGACCCAGTACTTC. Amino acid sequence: CASSPVTSGSQETQYF.

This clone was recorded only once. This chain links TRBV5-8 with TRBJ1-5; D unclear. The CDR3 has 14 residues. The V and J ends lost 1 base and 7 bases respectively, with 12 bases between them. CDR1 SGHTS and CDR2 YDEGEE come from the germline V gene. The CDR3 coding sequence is TGTGCCAGCAGCTTGATGGTCTCAGCGCAGCCCCAGCATTTT. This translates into CASSLMVSAQPQHF. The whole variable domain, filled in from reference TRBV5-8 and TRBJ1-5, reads EAGVTQSPTHLIKTRGQQATLRCSPISGHTSVYWYQQALGLGLQFLLWYDEGEERNRGNFPPRFSGRQFPNYSSELNVNALELEDSALYLCASSLMVSAQPQHFGDGTRLSIL.

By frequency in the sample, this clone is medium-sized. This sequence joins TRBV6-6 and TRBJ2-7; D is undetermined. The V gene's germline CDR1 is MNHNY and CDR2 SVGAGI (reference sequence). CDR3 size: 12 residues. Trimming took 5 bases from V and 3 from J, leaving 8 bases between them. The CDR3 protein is CASSRDLYEQYF. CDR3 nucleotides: TGTGCCAGCAGTAGAGATCTCTACGAGCAGTACTTC.

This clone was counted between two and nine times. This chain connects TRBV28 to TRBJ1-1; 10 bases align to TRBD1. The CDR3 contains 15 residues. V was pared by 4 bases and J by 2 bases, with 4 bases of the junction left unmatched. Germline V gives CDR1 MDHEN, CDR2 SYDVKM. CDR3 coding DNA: TGTGCCAGCAGTTCATGGGACAGGGGTAACACTGAAGCTTTCTTT. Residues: CASSSWDRGNTEAFF.

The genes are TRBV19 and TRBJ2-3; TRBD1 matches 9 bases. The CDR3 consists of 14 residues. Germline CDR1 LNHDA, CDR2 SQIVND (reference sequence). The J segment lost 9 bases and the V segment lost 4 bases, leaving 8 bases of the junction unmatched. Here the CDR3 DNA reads TGTGCCAGTAGTACCCGACAGGGGGTTAGAACGCAGTATTTT. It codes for CASSTRQGVRTQYF.

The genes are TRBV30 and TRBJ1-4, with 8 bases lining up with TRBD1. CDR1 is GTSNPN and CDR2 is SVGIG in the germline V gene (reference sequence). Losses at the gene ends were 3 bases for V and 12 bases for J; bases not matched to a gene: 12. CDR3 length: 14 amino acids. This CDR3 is CAWRSRGRAGELFF. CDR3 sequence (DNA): TGTGCCTGGAGGTCCAGGGGGCGGGCCGGGGAACTGTTTTTT.

The CDR3 region is CASSLNRGSAYEQYF. The CDR3 DNA reads TGTGCCAGCAGCTTGAACAGGGGTTCAGCCTACGAGCAGTACTTC. This chain uses TRBV27 with TRBJ2-7; 7 bases agree with TRBD1. With V trimmed by 6 bases and J by 2 bases, 10 bases remained unmatched. Germline values: CDR1 MNHEY, CDR2 SMNVEV (reference sequence). The CDR3 contains 15 residues.

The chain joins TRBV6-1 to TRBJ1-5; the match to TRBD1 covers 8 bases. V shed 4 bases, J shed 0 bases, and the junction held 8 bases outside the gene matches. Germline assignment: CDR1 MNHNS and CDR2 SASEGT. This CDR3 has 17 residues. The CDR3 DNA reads TGTGCCAGCAGTGGAGGACAGGGACTATATAGCAATCAGCCCCAGCATTTT. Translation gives CASSGGQGLYSNQPQHF.